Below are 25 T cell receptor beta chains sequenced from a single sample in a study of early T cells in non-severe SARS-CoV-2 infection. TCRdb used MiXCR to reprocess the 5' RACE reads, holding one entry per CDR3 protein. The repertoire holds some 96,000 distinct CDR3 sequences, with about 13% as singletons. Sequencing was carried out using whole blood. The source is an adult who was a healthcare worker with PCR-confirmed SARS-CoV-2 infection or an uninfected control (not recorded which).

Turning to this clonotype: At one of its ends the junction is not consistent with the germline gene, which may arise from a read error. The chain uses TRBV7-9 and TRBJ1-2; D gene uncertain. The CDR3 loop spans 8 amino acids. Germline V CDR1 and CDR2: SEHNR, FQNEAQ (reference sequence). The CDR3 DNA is TGTGCCAGCAGTTTATCTCTATTC. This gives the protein CASSLSLF.

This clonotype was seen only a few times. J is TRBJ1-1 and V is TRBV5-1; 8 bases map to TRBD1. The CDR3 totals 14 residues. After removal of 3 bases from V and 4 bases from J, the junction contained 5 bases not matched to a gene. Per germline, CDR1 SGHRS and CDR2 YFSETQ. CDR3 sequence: CASSSGGASTEAFF. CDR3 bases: TGCGCCAGCAGCTCAGGGGGCGCGAGCACTGAAGCTTTCTTT.

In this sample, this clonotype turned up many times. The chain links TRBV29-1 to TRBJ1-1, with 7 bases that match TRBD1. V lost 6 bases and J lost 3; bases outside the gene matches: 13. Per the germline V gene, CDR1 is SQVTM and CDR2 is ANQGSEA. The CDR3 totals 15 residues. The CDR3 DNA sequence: TGCAGCGTGGCTAAAAGACAGGGTCCAGACACTGAAGCTTTCTTT. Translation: CSVAKRQGPDTEAFF. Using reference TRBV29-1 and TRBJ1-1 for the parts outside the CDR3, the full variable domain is SAVISQKPSRDICQRGTSLTIQCQVDSQVTMMFWYRQQPGQSLTLIATANQGSEATYESGFVIDKFPISRPNLTFSTLTVSNMSPEDSSIYLCSVAKRQGPDTEAFFGQGTRLTVV.

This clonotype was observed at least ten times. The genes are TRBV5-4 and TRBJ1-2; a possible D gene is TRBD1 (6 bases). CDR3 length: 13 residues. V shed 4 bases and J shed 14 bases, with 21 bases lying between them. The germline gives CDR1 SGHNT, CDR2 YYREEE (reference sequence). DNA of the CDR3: TGTGCCAGCAGCCGGGCCTTTACGACAGGCTGGACCTTC. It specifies CASSRAFTTGWTF. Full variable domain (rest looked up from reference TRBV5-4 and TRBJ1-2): ETGVTQSPTHLIKTRGQQVTLRCSSQSGHNTVSWYQQALGQGPQFIFQYYREEENGRGNFPPRFSGLQFPNYSSELNVNALELDDSALYLCASSRAFTTGWTFGSGTRLTVV.

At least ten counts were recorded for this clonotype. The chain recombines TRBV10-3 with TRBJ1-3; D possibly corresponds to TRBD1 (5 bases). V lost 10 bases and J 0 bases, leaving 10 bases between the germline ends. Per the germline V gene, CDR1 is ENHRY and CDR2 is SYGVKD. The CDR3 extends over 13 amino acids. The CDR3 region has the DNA TGTGCCAGCACAGGAACCTCTGGAAACACCATATATTTT. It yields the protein CASTGTSGNTIYF.

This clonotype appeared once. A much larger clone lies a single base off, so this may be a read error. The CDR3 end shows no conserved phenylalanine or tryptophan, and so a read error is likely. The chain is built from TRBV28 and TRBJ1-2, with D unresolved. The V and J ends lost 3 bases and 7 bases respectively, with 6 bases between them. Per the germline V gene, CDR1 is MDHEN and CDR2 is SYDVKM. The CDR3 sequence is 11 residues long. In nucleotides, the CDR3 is TGTGCCAGCAGTTTGGTCGCTGGCTACACCCTC. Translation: CASSLVAGYTL.

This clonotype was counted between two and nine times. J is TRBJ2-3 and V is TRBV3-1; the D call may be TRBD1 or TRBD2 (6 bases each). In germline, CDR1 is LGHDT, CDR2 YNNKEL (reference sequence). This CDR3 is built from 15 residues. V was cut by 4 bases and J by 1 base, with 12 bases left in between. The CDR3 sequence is CASSPWGAGTDTQYF. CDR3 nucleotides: TGTGCCAGCAGCCCCTGGGGGGCGGGCACAGATACGCAGTATTTT.

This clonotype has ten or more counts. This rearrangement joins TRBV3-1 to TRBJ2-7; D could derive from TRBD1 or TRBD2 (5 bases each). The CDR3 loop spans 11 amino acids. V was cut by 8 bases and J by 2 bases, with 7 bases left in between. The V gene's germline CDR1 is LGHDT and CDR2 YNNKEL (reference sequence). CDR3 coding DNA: TGTGCCAGCCTGGGGGCCTACGAGCAGTACTTC. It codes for CASLGAYEQYF.

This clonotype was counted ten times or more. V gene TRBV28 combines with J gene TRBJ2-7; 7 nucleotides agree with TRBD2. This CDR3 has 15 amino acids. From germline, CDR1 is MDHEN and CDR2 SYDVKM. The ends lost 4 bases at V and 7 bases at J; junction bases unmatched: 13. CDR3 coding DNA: TGTGCCAGCAGTTCCCCGTGGGGGGGAATCCGGGAGCAGTACTTC. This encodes CASSSPWGGIREQYF.

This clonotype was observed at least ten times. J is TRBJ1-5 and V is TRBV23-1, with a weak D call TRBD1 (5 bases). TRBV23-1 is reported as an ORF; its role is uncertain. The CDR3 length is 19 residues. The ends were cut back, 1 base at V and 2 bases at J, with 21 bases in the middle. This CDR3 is CASSQWFGGRNIGNQPQHF. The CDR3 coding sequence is TGCGCCAGCAGTCAATGGTTCGGGGGGAGGAATATTGGCAATCAGCCCCAGCATTTT.

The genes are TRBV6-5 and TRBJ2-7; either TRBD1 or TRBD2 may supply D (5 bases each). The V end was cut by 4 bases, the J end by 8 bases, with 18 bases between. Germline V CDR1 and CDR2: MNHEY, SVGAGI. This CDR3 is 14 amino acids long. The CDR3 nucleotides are TGTGCCAGCAGTTCCCGGGACGCCCTGGGGAAGCAGTACTTC. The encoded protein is CASSSRDALGKQYF.

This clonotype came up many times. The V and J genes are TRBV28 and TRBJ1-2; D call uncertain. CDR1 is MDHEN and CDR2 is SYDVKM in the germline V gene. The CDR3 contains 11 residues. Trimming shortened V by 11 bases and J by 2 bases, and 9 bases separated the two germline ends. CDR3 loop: CALQTNYGYTF. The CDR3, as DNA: TGTGCCTTACAGACAAACTATGGCTACACCTTC.

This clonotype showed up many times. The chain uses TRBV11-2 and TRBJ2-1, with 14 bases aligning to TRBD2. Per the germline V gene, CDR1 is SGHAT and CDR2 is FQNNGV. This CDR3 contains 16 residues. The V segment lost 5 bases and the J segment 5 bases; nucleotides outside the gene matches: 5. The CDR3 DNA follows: TGTGCCAGCAGCCCGTGGACTAGCGGGGGGAACAATGAGCAGTTCTTC. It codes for CASSPWTSGGNNEQFF.

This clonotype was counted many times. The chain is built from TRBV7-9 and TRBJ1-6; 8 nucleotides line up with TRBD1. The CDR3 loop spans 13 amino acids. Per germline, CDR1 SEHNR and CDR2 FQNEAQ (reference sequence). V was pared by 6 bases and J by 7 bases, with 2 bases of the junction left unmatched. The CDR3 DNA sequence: TGTGCCAGCAGTGGACAGGGAAATTCACCCCTCCACTTT. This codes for CASSGQGNSPLHF. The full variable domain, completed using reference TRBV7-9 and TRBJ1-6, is DTGVSQNPRHKITKRGQNVTFRCDPISEHNRLYWYRQTLGQGPEFLTYFQNEAQLEKSRLLSDRFSAERPKGSFSTLEIQRTEQGDSAMYLCASSGQGNSPLHFGNGTRLTVT.

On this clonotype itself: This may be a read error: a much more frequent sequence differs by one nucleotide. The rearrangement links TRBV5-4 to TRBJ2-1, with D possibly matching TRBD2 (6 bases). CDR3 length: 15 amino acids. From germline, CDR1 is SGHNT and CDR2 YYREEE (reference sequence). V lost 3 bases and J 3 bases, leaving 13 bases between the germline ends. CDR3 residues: CASSSGVGIYNEQFF. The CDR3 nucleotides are TGTGCCAGCAGCTCGGGGGTAGGAATCTACAATGAGCAGTTCTTC.

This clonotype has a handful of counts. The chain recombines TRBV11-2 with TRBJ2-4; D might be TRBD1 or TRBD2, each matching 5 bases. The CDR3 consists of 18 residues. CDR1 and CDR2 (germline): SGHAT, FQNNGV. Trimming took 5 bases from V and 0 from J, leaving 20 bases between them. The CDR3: CASSPRGATALAKNIQYF. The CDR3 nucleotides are TGTGCCAGCAGCCCTAGAGGGGCGACAGCACTAGCCAAAAACATTCAGTACTTC.

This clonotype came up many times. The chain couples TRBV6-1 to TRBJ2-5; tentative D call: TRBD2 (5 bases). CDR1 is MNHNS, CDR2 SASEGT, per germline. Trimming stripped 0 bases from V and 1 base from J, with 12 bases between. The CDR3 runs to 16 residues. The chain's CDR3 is CASSEARAAVQETQYF. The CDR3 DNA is TGTGCCAGCAGTGAAGCGCGGGCCGCGGTCCAAGAGACCCAGTACTTC.

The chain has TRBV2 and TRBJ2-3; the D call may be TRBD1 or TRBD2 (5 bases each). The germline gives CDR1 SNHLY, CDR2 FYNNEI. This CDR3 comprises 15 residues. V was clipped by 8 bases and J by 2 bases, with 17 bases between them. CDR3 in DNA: TGTGCCAGCTCGGGGCCGCTGACGTTCACAGATACGCAGTATTTT. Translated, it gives CASSGPLTFTDTQYF.

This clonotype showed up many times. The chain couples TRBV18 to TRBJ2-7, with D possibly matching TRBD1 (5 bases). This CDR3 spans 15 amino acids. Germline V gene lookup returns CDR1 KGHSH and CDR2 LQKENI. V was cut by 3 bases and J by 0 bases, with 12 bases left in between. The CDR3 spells CASSPTANPSYEQYF. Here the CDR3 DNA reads TGTGCCAGCTCACCGACAGCAAATCCCTCCTACGAGCAGTACTTC.

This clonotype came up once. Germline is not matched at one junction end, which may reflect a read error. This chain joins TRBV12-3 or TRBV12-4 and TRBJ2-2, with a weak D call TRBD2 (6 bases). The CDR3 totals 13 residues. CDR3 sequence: CASSLATGGELFF. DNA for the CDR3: TGTGCCAGCAGTCTAGCGACGGGCGGGGAGCTGTTTTTT.

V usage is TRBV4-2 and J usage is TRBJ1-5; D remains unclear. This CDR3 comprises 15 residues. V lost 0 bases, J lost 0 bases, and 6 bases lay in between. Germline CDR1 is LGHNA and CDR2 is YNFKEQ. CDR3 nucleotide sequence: TGTGCCAGCAGCCAAGAGGGGTATAGCAATCAGCCCCAGCATTTT. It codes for CASSQEGYSNQPQHF.

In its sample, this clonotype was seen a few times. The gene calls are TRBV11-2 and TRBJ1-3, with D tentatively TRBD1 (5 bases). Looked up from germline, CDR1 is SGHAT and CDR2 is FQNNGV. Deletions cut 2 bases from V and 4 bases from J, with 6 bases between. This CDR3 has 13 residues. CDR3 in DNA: TGTGCCAGCAGCTTACGGGACGGAAACACCATATATTTT. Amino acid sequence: CASSLRDGNTIYF. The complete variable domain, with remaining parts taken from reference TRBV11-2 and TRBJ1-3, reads EAGVAQSPRYKIIEKRQSVAFWCNPISGHATLYWYQQILGQGPKLLIQFQNNGVVDDSQLPKDRFSAERLKGVDSTLKIQPAKLEDSAVYLCASSLRDGNTIYFGEGSWLTVV.

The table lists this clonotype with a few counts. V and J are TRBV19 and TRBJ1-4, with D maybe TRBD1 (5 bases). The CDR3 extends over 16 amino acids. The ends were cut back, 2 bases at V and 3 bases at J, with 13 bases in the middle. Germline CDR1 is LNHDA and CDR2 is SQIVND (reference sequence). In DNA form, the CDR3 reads TGTGCCAGTAGTATAATGAGGGGACGTGCTAATGAAAAACTGTTTTTT. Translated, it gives CASSIMRGRANEKLFF.

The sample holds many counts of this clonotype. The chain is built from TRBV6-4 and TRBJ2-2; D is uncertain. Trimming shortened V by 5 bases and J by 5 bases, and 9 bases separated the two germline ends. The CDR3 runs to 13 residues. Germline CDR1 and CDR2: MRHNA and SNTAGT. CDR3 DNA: TGTGCCAGCAGTCTGCAGGTGACCGGGGAGCTGTTTTTT. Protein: CASSLQVTGELFF.

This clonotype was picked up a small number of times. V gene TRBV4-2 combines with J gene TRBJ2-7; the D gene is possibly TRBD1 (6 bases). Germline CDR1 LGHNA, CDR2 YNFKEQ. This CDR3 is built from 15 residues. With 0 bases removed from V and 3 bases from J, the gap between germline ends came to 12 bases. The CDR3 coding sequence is TGTGCCAGCAGCCAAGATAGGGCAGGGGACTACGAGCAGTACTTC. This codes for CASSQDRAGDYEQYF.